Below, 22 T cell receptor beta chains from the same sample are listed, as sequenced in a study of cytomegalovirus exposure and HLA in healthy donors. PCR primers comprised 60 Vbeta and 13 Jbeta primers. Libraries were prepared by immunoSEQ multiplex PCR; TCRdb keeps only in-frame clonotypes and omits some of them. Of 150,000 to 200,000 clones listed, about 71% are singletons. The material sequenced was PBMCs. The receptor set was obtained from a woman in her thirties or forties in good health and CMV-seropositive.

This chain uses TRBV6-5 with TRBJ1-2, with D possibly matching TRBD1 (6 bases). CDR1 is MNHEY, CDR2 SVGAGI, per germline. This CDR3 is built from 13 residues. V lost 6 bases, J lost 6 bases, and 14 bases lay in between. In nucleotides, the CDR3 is TGTGCCAGCAGCCTCACAGGGATGGATGGCTACACCTTC. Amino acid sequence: CASSLTGMDGYTF.

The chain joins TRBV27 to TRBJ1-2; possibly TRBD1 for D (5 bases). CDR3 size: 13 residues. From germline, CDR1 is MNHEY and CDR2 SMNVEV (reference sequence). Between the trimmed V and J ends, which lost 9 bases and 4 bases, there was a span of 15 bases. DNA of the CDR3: TGTGCCAGTAGCGGGGCCCGGGGCTATGGCTACACCTTC. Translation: CASSGARGYGYTF.

This chain's CDR3 is CASRGAGGGYEQYF. The CDR3 DNA reads as TGTGCCAGCAGGGGAGCGGGAGGCGGCTACGAGCAGTACTTC. V and J are TRBV27 and TRBJ2-5; 9 positions match TRBD2. The J call is in doubt because the DNA end fits TRBJ2-7 better. The CDR3 is 14 amino acids. The germline gives CDR1 MNHEY, CDR2 SMNVEV (reference sequence).

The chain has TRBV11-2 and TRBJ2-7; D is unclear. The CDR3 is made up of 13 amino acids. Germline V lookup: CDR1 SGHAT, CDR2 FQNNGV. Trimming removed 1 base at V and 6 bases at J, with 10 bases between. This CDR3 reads CASSLGPRAEQYF. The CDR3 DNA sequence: TGTGCCAGCAGCTTAGGACCTAGAGCCGAGCAGTACTTC.

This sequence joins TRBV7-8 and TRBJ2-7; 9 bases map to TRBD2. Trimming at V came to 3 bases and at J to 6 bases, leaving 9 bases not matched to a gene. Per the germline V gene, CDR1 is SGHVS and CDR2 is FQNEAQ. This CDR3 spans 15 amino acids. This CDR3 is CASSFSYAGGLEQYF. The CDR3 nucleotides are TGTGCCAGCAGCTTTTCTTATGCGGGAGGGCTCGAGCAGTACTTC.

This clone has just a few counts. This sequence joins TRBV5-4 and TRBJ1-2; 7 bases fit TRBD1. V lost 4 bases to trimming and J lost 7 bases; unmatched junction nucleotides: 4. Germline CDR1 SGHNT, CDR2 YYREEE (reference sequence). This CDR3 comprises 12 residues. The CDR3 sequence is CASSQGVGGYTF. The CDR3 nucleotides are TGTGCCAGCAGCCAGGGGGTGGGTGGCTACACCTTC.

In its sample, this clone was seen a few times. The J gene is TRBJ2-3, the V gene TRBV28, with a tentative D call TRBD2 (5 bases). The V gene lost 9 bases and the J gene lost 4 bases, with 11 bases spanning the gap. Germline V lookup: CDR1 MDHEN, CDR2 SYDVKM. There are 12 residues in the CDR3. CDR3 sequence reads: CASSGSADTQYF. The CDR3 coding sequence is TGTGCCAGTTCCGGTAGCGCAGATACGCAGTATTTT.

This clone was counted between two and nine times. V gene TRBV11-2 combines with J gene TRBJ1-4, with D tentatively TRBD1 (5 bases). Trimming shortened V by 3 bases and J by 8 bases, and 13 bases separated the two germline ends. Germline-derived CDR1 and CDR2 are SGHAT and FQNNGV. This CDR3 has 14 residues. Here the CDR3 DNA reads TGTGCCAGCAGCTTCGGCAGGGAGGAAGAAAAACTGTTTTTT. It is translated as CASSFGREEEKLFF.

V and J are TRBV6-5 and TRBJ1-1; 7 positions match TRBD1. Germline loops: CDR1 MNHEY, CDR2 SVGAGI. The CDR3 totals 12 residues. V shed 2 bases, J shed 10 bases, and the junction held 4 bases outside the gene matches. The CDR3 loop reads CASSYGAGGAFF. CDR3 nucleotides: TGTGCCAGCAGTTACGGGGCAGGGGGAGCTTTCTTT.

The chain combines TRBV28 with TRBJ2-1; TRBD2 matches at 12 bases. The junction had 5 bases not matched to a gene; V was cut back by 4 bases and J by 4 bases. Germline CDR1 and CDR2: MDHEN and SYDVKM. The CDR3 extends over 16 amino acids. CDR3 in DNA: TGTGCCAGCAGTTCCCGGACTAGCGGGAATTACAATGAGCAGTTCTTC. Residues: CASSSRTSGNYNEQFF.

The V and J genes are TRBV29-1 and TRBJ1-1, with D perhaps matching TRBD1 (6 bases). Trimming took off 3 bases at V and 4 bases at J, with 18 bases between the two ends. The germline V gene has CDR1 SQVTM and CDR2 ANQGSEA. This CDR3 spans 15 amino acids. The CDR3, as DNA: TGCAGCGTTGAGGGTATACAGGGAATTACCACTGAAGCTTTCTTT. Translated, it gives CSVEGIQGITTEAFF.

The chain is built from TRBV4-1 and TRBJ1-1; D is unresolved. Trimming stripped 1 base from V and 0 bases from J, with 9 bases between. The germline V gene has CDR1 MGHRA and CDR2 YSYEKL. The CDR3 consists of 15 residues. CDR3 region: CASSQGNSLNTEAFF. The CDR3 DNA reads TGCGCCAGCAGCCAAGGAAACAGCTTGAACACTGAAGCTTTCTTT.

The CDR3 nucleotides are TGCGCCAGCAGCTTGGGACAGGGGGCTGGGTCAGATACGCAGTATTTT. Translating it yields CASSLGQGAGSDTQYF. The chain recombines TRBV5-1 with TRBJ2-3; TRBD1 aligns across 10 bases. The CDR3 sequence is 16 residues long. Trimming at V came to 0 bases and at J to 4 bases, leaving 5 bases not matched to a gene. The germline CDR1 and CDR2 sequences are SGHRS and YFSETQ.

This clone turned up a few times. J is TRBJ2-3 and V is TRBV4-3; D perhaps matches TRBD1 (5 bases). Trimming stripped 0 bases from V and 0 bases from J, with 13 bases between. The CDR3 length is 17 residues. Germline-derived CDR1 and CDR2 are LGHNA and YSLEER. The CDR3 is CASSQEFWTTSTDTQYF. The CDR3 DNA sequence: TGCGCCAGCAGCCAAGAATTCTGGACAACTAGCACAGATACGCAGTATTTT.

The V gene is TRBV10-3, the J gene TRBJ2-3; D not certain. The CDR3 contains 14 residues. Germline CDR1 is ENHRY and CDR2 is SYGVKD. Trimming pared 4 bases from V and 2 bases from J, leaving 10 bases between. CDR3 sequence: CAISAGILTDTQYF. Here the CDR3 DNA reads TGTGCCATCAGTGCAGGAATACTCACAGATACGCAGTATTTT.

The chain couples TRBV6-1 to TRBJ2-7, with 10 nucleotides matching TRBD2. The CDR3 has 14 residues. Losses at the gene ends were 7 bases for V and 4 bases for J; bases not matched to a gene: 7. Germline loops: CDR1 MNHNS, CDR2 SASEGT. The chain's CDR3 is CASTAGTSEYEQYF. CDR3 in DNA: TGTGCCAGCACCGCCGGGACTAGCGAGTACGAGCAGTACTTC.

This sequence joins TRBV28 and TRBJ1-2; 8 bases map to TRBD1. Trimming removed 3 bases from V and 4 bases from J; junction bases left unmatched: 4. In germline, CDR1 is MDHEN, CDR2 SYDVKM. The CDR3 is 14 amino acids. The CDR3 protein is CASSLDRATYGYTF. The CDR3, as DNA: TGTGCCAGCAGTTTGGACAGGGCTACCTATGGCTACACCTTC.

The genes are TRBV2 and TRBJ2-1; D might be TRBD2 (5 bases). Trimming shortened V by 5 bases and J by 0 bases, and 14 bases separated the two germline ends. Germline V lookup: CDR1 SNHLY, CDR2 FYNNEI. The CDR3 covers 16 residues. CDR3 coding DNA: TGTGCCAGCAGTCGTCTTTCGGGAACCTCCTACAATGAGCAGTTCTTC. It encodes CASSRLSGTSYNEQFF.

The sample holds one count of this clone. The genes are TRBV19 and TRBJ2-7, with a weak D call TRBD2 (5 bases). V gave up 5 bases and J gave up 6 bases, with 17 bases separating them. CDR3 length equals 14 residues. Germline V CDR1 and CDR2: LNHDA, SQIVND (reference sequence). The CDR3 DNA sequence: TGTGCCAGTAGTGTGGACTCTTCCCTACTCGAGCAGTACTTC. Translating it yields CASSVDSSLLEQYF. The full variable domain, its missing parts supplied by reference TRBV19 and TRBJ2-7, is DGGITQSPKYLFRKEGQNVTLSCEQNLNHDAMYWYRQDPGQGLRLIYYSQIVNDFQKGDIAEGYSVSREKKESFPLTVTSAQKNPTAFYLCASSVDSSLLEQYFGPGTRLTVT.

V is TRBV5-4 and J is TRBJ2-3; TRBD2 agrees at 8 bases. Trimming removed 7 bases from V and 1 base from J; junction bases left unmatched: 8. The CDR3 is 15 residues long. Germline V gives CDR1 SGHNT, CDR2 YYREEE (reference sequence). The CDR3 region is CASGPTSAGTDTQYF. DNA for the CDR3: TGTGCCAGCGGACCGACTAGCGCAGGCACAGATACGCAGTATTTT.

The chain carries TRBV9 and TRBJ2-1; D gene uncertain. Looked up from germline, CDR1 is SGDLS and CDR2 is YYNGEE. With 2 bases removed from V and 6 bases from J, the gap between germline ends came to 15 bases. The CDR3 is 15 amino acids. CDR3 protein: CASSVSLQVGNEQFF. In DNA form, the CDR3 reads TGTGCCAGCAGCGTTTCACTCCAGGTAGGCAATGAGCAGTTCTTC.

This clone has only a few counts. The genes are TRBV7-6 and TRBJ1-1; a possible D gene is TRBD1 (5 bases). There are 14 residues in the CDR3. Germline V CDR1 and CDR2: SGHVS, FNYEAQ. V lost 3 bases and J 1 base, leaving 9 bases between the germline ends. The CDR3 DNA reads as TGTGCCAGCAGCTTGGACGGGGGGAACACTGAAGCTTTCTTT. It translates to CASSLDGGNTEAFF.